A selection of T cell receptor beta chains follows, all from one sample in a study of blood T cell repertoires in COVID-19. Some clones are missing from TCRdb's copy, which holds only in-frame ones; the method was immunoSEQ multiplex PCR. The table includes about 250,000 clones, roughly 80% detected once. The sample was peripheral blood. All receptors come from a man over 45 with active or convalescent COVID-19. Each CDR3 is given with its conserved first and last residue.

TRBV7-9	TRBJ1-5	CASSPPGVRNQPQHF
TRBV3-1/TRBV3-2	TRBJ2-7	CASSQATTGEQYF
TRBV6-1	TRBJ1-4	CASSERGTNEKLFF
TRBV7-8	TRBJ1-6	CASSPRTGGSYNSPLHF
TRBV5-6	TRBJ2-3	CASSFSGTRNTDTQYF
TRBV6-2/TRBV6-3	TRBJ2-5	CASSYSQDSETQYF
TRBV6-1	TRBJ2-3	CASSDRDTQYF
TRBV7-8	TRBJ2-1	CASSPGTGQIKSSYNEQFF
TRBV7-2	TRBJ1-3	CASSLGGGWGNTIYF
TRBV6-6	TRBJ2-1	CADPRTVQFF
TRBV11-3	TRBJ2-2	CATATGPTGELFF
TRBV3-1/TRBV3-2	TRBJ2-7	CASSQVGTSGGTLYEQYF
TRBV9	TRBJ1-3	CASSVGSSSLGNTIYF
TRBV5-1	TRBJ2-2	CASKEGQASNTGELFF
TRBV4-2	TRBJ2-6	CASSQDSRGPGANVLTF
TRBV12-3/TRBV12-4	TRBJ1-1	CASRHQGNTEAFF
TRBV2	TRBJ1-5	CASKQQSYSNQPQHF
TRBV3-1/TRBV3-2	TRBJ2-7	CASSQETTSYEQYF
TRBV9	TRBJ2-1	CASSGGTSGDLAEQFF
TRBV9	TRBJ1-2	CASSVAGQGAFGYTF
TRBV7-9	TRBJ2-2	CASSPTSGGNTGELFF
TRBV5-1	TRBJ1-1	CASSLRQNTEAFF
TRBV3-1/TRBV3-2	TRBJ1-4	CASSERGAGANEKLFF
TRBV5-5	TRBJ1-1	CASSFAPQGTEAFF
TRBV5-1	TRBJ1-2	CASSGTGTGGYTF
TRBV7-2	TRBJ2-1	CASSQSGGAYNEQFF
TRBV20-1	TRBJ1-2	CSARVNYGYTF
TRBV11-3	TRBJ2-7	CASSSGTSGGAYEQYF
TRBV7-9	TRBJ1-4	CASSLGDTPHYEKLFF
TRBV18	TRBJ1-3	CASSLSGTNLGASGNTIYF
TRBV15	TRBJ2-7	CATSSRGTRGSYEQYF
TRBV2	TRBJ1-2	CASSVEGLGYGYTF
TRBV7-2	TRBJ2-7	CASSYLAGGTYEQYF
TRBV9	TRBJ1-3	CASSVYSQGNTIYF
TRBV24-1	TRBJ2-2	CATSPSYTFTGELFF
TRBV27	TRBJ2-1	CASSLGRVDEQFF
TRBV19	TRBJ2-7	CASSTRTGVGRVDEQYF
TRBV14	TRBJ1-2	CASSQGLGRHYSYGYTF
TRBV27	TRBJ1-1	CASMSRGTGPITEAFF
TRBV7-2	TRBJ2-5	CASSLFGGETQYF
TRBV7-2	TRBJ1-2	CASSTQTGGIYGYTF
TRBV10-1	TRBJ1-1	CASSEGGGRPNTEAFF
TRBV7-7	TRBJ2-2	CASSPQRGADGELFF
TRBV6-1	TRBJ2-3	CASSERTGANTQYF
TRBV5-5	TRBJ2-7	CASSRDRGYEQYF
TRBV28	TRBJ2-1	CASSLAGRNEQFF
TRBV18	TRBJ1-1	CASSPGQRWTEAFF
TRBV7-3	TRBJ2-3	CASSPRQGYTDTQYF
TRBV2	TRBJ2-1	CASMWAGAPNEQFF
TRBV6-2/TRBV6-3	TRBJ2-5	CASSPRPVQGGQETQYF
TRBV7-3	TRBJ2-1	CASSLSWLGGRVNEQFF
TRBV11-2	TRBJ2-5	CASSKGSQETQYF
TRBV18	TRBJ1-1	CASSPTQGTEAFF
TRBV5-1	TRBJ2-5	CASSQGSETQYF
TRBV7-2	TRBJ2-3	CASSYSGTSGGVSTDTQYF